The 15 T cell receptor beta chains presented below share a single source sample, sequenced in a study of control samples from healthy donors and cancer patients. Profiled with immunoSEQ multiplex PCR; TCRdb holds only in-frame clones, not every one. Among some 130,000 clones listed, about nine tenths were seen once. The sample comprised blood. The origin of the receptors is a man aged 18 to 29 in good health.

J is TRBJ2-3 and V is TRBV18; D perhaps matches TRBD2 (5 bases). The CDR3 runs to 15 residues. The germline V gene has CDR1 KGHSH and CDR2 LQKENI. V was cut by 2 bases and J by 4 bases, with 13 bases left in between. The CDR3 is CASSPWELEADTQYF. The CDR3 DNA follows: TGTGCCAGCTCACCATGGGAACTAGAGGCAGATACGCAGTATTTT.

The CDR3 is CASSPWAGGLFF. In nucleotides, the CDR3 is TGTGCCAGCAGCCCATGGGCAGGGGGTCTGTTTTTT. V and J are TRBV2 and TRBJ1-4, with TRBD1 matching 7 bases. This CDR3 contains 12 residues. The V gene end was trimmed by 6 bases and the J gene end by 14 bases; junction bases not matched to a gene: 9. Looked up from germline, CDR1 is SNHLY and CDR2 is FYNNEI.

The gene calls are TRBV7-9 and TRBJ2-7; D is uncertain. Germline lookup yields CDR1 SEHNR and CDR2 FQNEAQ (reference sequence). There are 14 residues in the CDR3. V was pared by 1 base and J by 3 bases, with 10 bases between. CDR3 DNA sequence: TGTGCCAGCAGCTTAGATGGCAGTGTCTACGAGCAGTACTTC. Translation gives CASSLDGSVYEQYF.

The V call is TRBV5-1, the J call TRBJ2-3; TRBD1 agrees at 7 bases. The trim removed 4 bases at V and 0 bases at J, leaving 5 bases unmatched. Germline loops: CDR1 SGHRS, CDR2 YFSETQ. The CDR3 extends over 15 amino acids. CDR3 nucleotides: TGCGCCAGCAGCCAGGGGGACCCTAGCACAGATACGCAGTATTTT. Protein product: CASSQGDPSTDTQYF.

The chain carries TRBV2 and TRBJ2-1, with a weak D call TRBD1 (5 bases). Trimming left V 9 bases short and J 0 bases short, with 12 bases between. The germline gives CDR1 SNHLY, CDR2 FYNNEI. CDR3 length: 14 residues. The CDR3 sequence: CASQGPISYNEQFF. The CDR3 region has the DNA TGTGCCAGTCAGGGTCCGATCTCCTACAATGAGCAGTTCTTC. The complete variable domain, with remaining parts taken from reference TRBV2 and TRBJ2-1, reads EPEVTQTPSHQVTQMGQEVILRCVPISNHLYFYWYRQILGQKVEFLVSFYNNEISEKSEIFDDQFSVERPDGSNFTLKIRSTKLEDSAMYFCASQGPISYNEQFFGPGTRLTVL.

The V and J genes are TRBV2 and TRBJ1-5; 7 bases fit TRBD1. V lost 6 bases to trimming and J lost 6 bases; unmatched junction nucleotides: 5. The germline gives CDR1 SNHLY, CDR2 FYNNEI. The CDR3 has 13 amino acids. CDR3 bases: TGTGCCAGCAGAGGGACAGCGATTCAGCCCCAGCATTTT. Translation gives CASRGTAIQPQHF.

The V and J genes are TRBV12-3 or TRBV12-4 and TRBJ1-1; 8 bases are shared with TRBD1. With 9 bases clipped from V and 3 bases from J, the junction kept 3 bases outside the gene matches. The CDR3 is 12 residues long. In nucleotides, the CDR3 is TGTGCCAGTGGGACAGGTTACACTGAAGCTTTCTTT. This codes for CASGTGYTEAFF.

The chain recombines TRBV7-7 with TRBJ2-3; TRBD2 matches at 14 bases. This CDR3 has 17 amino acids. The germline V gene has CDR1 SSHAT and CDR2 FNYEAQ (reference sequence). Losses at the gene ends were 5 bases for V and 2 bases for J; bases not matched to a gene: 6. CDR3 amino acids: CASSLGTSGGYTDTQYF. In DNA, the CDR3 is TGTGCCAGCAGCCTCGGGACTAGCGGGGGCTACACAGATACGCAGTATTTT.

This clone was counted between two and nine times. The chain has TRBV4-1 and TRBJ2-7, with D maybe TRBD2 (6 bases). The germline V gene encodes CDR1 MGHRA and CDR2 YSYEKL. V gave up 0 bases and J gave up 4 bases, with 10 bases separating them. The CDR3 is 14 amino acids. The CDR3 nucleotides are TGCGCCAGCAGCCAAGAGGAGGGTGGTTACGAGCAGTACTTC. Its protein is CASSQEEGGYEQYF.

The rearrangement uses TRBV6-4 and TRBJ2-7; TRBD1 matches at 7 bases. V shed 6 bases and J 5 bases; nucleotides not matched to a gene: 10. This CDR3 comprises 14 residues. Germline values: CDR1 MRHNA, CDR2 SNTAGT. Written as DNA, the CDR3 is TGTGCCAGCAGCCCAGACAGGGAAAGCGACGAGCAGTACTTC. Its translation: CASSPDRESDEQYF.

The chain joins TRBV11-2 to TRBJ1-4, with unresolved D. Trimming shortened V by 4 bases and J by 5 bases, and 14 bases separated the two germline ends. The CDR3 is 15 amino acids. CDR1 is SGHAT and CDR2 is FQNNGV in the germline V gene. CDR3 in amino acids: CASSSTGIGNEKLFF. The CDR3 bases are TGTGCCAGCAGCTCGACGGGGATTGGGAATGAAAAACTGTTTTTT.

V gene TRBV29-1 combines with J gene TRBJ1-1; D is uncertain. CDR1 is SQVTM, CDR2 ANQGSEA, per germline. Trimming stripped 3 bases from V and 0 bases from J, with 8 bases between. The CDR3 runs 13 residues. The DNA of the CDR3 is TGCAGCGTTGAGGGCAGGATGAACACTGAAGCTTTCTTT. It is translated as CSVEGRMNTEAFF.

This chain uses TRBV6-2 or TRBV6-3 with TRBJ2-2; a weak D match, TRBD1 (5 bases). Germline V lookup: CDR1 MNHEY, CDR2 SVGEGT. Trimming took 5 bases from V and 2 from J, leaving 9 bases between them. The CDR3 consists of 14 residues. CDR3 residues: CASSRTPNTGELFF. Here the CDR3 DNA reads TGTGCCAGCAGTCGGACACCCAACACCGGGGAGCTGTTTTTT.

The genes are TRBV9 and TRBJ1-5; tentative D call: TRBD1 (5 bases). Trimming cost V 2 bases and J 4 bases, with 10 bases left between them. Germline V gene sequence: CDR1 SGDLS, CDR2 YYNGEE. The CDR3 covers 14 residues. The CDR3: CASSVGQRNQPQHF. In DNA, the CDR3 is TGTGCCAGCAGCGTGGGGCAGAGAAATCAGCCCCAGCATTTT.

The CDR3 sequence: CAWMRGTGELFF. The CDR3 DNA is TGTGCCTGGATGCGCGGGACCGGGGAGCTGTTTTTT. The chain is built from TRBV30 and TRBJ2-2, with a tentative D call TRBD2 (5 bases). CDR3 length: 12 residues. V shed 4 bases and J shed 5 bases, with 8 bases lying between them. Germline CDR1 is GTSNPN and CDR2 is SVGIG (reference sequence). The full variable domain, in which reference TRBV30 and TRBJ2-2 provide the parts outside the CDR3, is SQTIHQWPATLVQPVGSPLSLECTVEGTSNPNLYWYRQAAGRGLQLLFYSVGIGQISSEVPQNLSASRPQDRQFILSSKKLLLSDSGFYLCAWMRGTGELFFGEGSRLTVL.